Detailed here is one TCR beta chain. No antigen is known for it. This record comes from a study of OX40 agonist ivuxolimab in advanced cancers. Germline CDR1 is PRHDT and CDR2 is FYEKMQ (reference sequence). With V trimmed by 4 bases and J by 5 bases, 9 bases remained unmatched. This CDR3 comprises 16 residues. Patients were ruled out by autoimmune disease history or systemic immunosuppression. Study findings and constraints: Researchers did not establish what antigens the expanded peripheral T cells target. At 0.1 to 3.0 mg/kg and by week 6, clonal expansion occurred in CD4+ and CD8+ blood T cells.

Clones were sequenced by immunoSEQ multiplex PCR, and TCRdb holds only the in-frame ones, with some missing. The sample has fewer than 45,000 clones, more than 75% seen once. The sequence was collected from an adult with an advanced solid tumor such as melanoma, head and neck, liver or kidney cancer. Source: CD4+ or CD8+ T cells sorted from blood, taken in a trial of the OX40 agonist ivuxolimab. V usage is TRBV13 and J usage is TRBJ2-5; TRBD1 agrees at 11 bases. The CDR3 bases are TGTGCCAGCAGCTGGACAGGACAGGGGGCGAGGGAGACCCAGTACTTC. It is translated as CASSWTGQGARETQYF.